This entry lists 11 T cell receptor beta chains sequenced from one sample in a study of T cells after yellow fever vaccination. TCRdb itself ran the 5' RACE reads through MiXCR, one entry per CDR3 protein. This table has 300,000 or so distinct CDR3 sequences, approximately 3.9% appearing once. Sequencing used PBMCs, obtained 5 days after the yellow fever booster vaccination. The receptors derive from a man aged 18-30 years who received the YFV17D yellow fever vaccine.

This clonotype was found many times. The chain links TRBV11-2 to TRBJ1-1, with D possibly matching TRBD1 (6 bases). Between the trimmed V and J ends, which lost 5 bases and 4 bases, there was a span of 14 bases. The CDR3 is 14 amino acids. CDR1 SGHAT and CDR2 FQNNGV come from the germline V gene. CDR3 DNA sequence: TGTGCCAGCAGCCGAGACAGGACCTCCACTGAAGCTTTCTTT. Translating it yields CASSRDRTSTEAFF. The full variable domain, with the rest looked up from reference TRBV11-2 and TRBJ1-1, is EAGVAQSPRYKIIEKRQSVAFWCNPISGHATLYWYQQILGQGPKLLIQFQNNGVVDDSQLPKDRFSAERLKGVDSTLKIQPAKLEDSAVYLCASSRDRTSTEAFFGQGTRLTVV.

This clonotype was recorded at least ten times. The chain combines TRBV5-1 with TRBJ2-1, with 9 bases matching TRBD2. CDR3 length equals 16 residues. Germline V gene lookup returns CDR1 SGHRS and CDR2 YFSETQ. The trim removed 1 base at V and 3 bases at J, leaving 5 bases unmatched. The CDR3 nucleotides are TGCGCCAGCAGCTTGCCCTCGACTAGCGGCTACAATGAGCAGTTCTTC. Protein: CASSLPSTSGYNEQFF.

This clonotype was observed a handful of times. This sequence joins TRBV10-3 and TRBJ1-2; TRBD1 matches at 8 bases. After removal of 3 bases from V and 4 bases from J, the junction contained 7 bases not matched to a gene. CDR1 ENHRY and CDR2 SYGVKD come from the germline V gene. There are 15 residues in the CDR3. Here the CDR3 DNA reads TGTGCCATCAGTGACGTTCGACAGGGGAGCTATGGCTACACCTTC. It encodes CAISDVRQGSYGYTF.

J is TRBJ1-1 and V is TRBV20-1; maybe TRBD1 (5 bases). The germline V gene has CDR1 DFQATT and CDR2 SNEGSKA (reference sequence). The germline V and J ends were trimmed by 2 bases and 3 bases, with 10 bases remaining between them. This CDR3 has 13 residues. The CDR3 sequence is CSARLDSYTEAFF. CDR3 bases: TGCAGTGCTAGATTAGACAGTTACACTGAAGCTTTCTTT.

This clonotype was observed a handful of times. This chain links TRBV5-1 with TRBJ2-7, with 10 bases fitting TRBD1. V lost 3 bases, J lost 4 bases, and 10 bases stayed unmatched. The CDR3 extends over 16 amino acids. Germline values: CDR1 SGHRS, CDR2 YFSETQ. CDR3 protein: CASSSQSDRGSYEQYF. As DNA, the CDR3 is TGCGCCAGCAGCTCACAATCGGACAGGGGGAGTTACGAGCAGTACTTC. Variable domain in full (rest from reference TRBV5-1 and TRBJ2-7): KAGVTQTPRYLIKTRGQQVTLSCSPISGHRSVSWYQQTPGQGLQFLFEYFSETQRNKGNFPGRFSGRQFSNSRSEMNVSTLELGDSALYLCASSSQSDRGSYEQYFGPGTRLTVT.

V is TRBV28 and J is TRBJ1-2, with no clear D. CDR1 MDHEN and CDR2 SYDVKM come from the germline V gene. The CDR3 covers 14 residues. Trimming removed 5 bases at V and 6 bases at J, with 16 bases between. The CDR3 here is CASSPVGRADGYTF. DNA for the CDR3: TGTGCCAGCAGTCCCGTGGGCCGTGCGGATGGCTACACCTTC.

V is TRBV20-1 and J is TRBJ2-5; 8 bases match TRBD1. Germline V gene lookup returns CDR1 DFQATT and CDR2 SNEGSKA (reference sequence). The length of the CDR3 is 12 residues. The CDR3 region has the DNA TGCAGCCAGACAGGGGTTGAAGAGACCCAGTACTTC. Protein sequence: CSQTGVEETQYF.

This chain joins TRBV23-1 and TRBJ2-7; the match to TRBD1 covers 9 bases. TRBV23-1 is marked as an open reading frame, function uncertain. V shed 8 bases, J shed 3 bases, and the junction held 8 bases outside the gene matches. The CDR3 spans 14 residues. The CDR3 DNA reads as TGCGCCAGCGTCCGGGACAGGGCCTTCTACGAGCAGTACGTC. It codes for CASVRDRAFYEQYV.

This clonotype was detected many times. CDR3 in amino acids: CASSVGPGTVEQYF. Written as DNA, the CDR3 is TGTGCCAGCAGCGTAGGGCCGGGTACGGTCGAGCAGTACTTC. V gene TRBV9 combines with J gene TRBJ2-7, with D unresolved. The V end lost 0 bases, the J end lost 6 bases, and 13 bases lay between the germline ends. Germline loops: CDR1 SGDLS, CDR2 YYNGEE. The length of the CDR3 is 14 residues. The whole variable domain, filled in from reference TRBV9 and TRBJ2-7, reads DSGVTQTPKHLITATGQRVTLRCSPRSGDLSVYWYQQSLDQGLQFLIQYYNGEERAKGNILERFSAQQFPDLHSELNLSSLELGDSALYFCASSVGPGTVEQYFGPGTRLTVT.

This clonotype was observed at least ten times. The rearrangement links TRBV5-1 to TRBJ2-3, with TRBD2 matching 9 bases. V shed 0 bases and J 5 bases; nucleotides not matched to a gene: 16. Germline V gene sequence: CDR1 SGHRS, CDR2 YFSETQ. The CDR3 consists of 19 residues. This CDR3 reads CASSLAPGASGAHGDTQYF. CDR3 sequence (DNA): TGCGCCAGCAGCTTGGCGCCTGGGGCTAGCGGGGCCCATGGAGATACGCAGTATTTT.

CDR3 nucleotide sequence: TGTGCCAGCAGGCCAACACTAGGGACAGGGGGATCAACTATCCAAGAGACCCAGTACTTC. Translation: CASRPTLGTGGSTIQETQYF. This chain connects TRBV7-6 to TRBJ2-5, with TRBD1 matching over 11 bases. Trimming at V came to 6 bases and at J to 1 base, leaving 19 bases not matched to a gene. Germline V gene data show CDR1 as SGHVS and CDR2 as FNYEAQ. CDR3 length equals 20 residues.